This is a list of T cell receptor beta chains from one sample in a study of OX40 agonist ivuxolimab in advanced cancers. Generated by immunoSEQ multiplex PCR, the TCRdb table keeps only in-frame clones and is missing some. Among about 50,000 clones, 90% to 95% were seen once, and the ten largest hold roughly 4.5%. This sample comprised CD4+ or CD8+ T cells sorted from blood, obtained in a trial of the OX40 agonist ivuxolimab. These receptors were collected from an adult with an advanced solid tumor such as melanoma, head and neck, liver or kidney cancer. Both conserved end residues are part of each CDR3. A D gene is named only where the DNA matches it firmly. The size of a clone is reported for some rows only, either as once, few or many, or as a class for expanded clones.

cdr3_length	v_call	j_call	clone_size	d_call	cdr3_aa	cdr3_nt
15	TRBV2	TRBJ2-6	.	.	CASSHGVAGANVLTF	TGTGCCAGCAGTCACGGGGTTGCTGGGGCCAACGTCCTGACTTTC
14	TRBV7-9	TRBJ2-1	.	.	CASSQTPLAYEQFF	TGTGCCAGCAGTCAAACCCCCCTAGCCTATGAGCAGTTCTTC
13	TRBV5-5	TRBJ2-7	.	.	CASSLEQYYEQYF	TGTGCCAGCAGCTTGGAACAGTACTACGAGCAGTACTTC
17	TRBV4-2	TRBJ2-7	few	.	CASSLEGSETPSYEQYF	TGTGCCAGCAGCCTGGAGGGATCTGAGACCCCCTCATACGAGCAGTACTTC
13	TRBV6-1	TRBJ1-1	.	TRBD1	CASPSRDRREAFF	TGTGCCAGCCCTTCCCGGGACAGACGGGAAGCTTTCTTT
16	TRBV7-9	TRBJ1-1	.	.	CASSFHLLRGNTEAFF	TGTGCCAGCAGCTTTCATCTACTAAGGGGTAACACTGAAGCTTTCTTT
14	TRBV14	TRBJ2-3	.	.	CASSQEGSWDTQYF	TGTGCCAGCAGCCAAGAGGGATCTTGGGATACGCAGTATTTT
14	TRBV19	TRBJ1-1	once	TRBD1	CASSIRQGYTEAFF	TGTGCCAGTAGTATAAGACAGGGGTACACTGAAGCTTTCTTT
16	TRBV4-2	TRBJ2-1	once	.	CASSQDFTYFNNEQFF	TGTGCCAGCAGCCAAGATTTTACCTACTTTAACAATGAGCAGTTCTTC
14	TRBV28	TRBJ2-5	once	.	CAAGGSLVWETQYF	TGTGCCGCGGGCGGTAGCTTGGTGTGGGAGACCCAGTACTTC
16	TRBV19	TRBJ2-2	.	.	CASVPRTGKNTGELFF	TGTGCCAGTGTCCCCCGAACGGGCAAGAACACCGGGGAGCTGTTTTTT
14	TRBV27	TRBJ2-7	.	TRBD2	CASSLGSGSHEQYF	TGTGCCAGCAGTTTGGGTAGCGGGAGCCACGAGCAGTACTTC
13	TRBV11-2	TRBJ2-7	few	.	CASSLGYSYEQYF	TGTGCCAGCAGCTTAGGTTACTCCTACGAGCAGTACTTC
14	TRBV25-1	TRBJ2-1	once	TRBD1	CASSEYDRGNEQFF	TGTGCCAGCAGTGAATACGACAGGGGCAATGAGCAGTTCTTC
12	TRBV5-6	TRBJ2-1	.	.	CASSFPTNEQFF	TGTGCCAGCAGCTTTCCGACCAATGAGCAGTTCTTC